This note documents a single T cell receptor beta chain sequence. Its target is not known. This entry belongs to a study of T cells in localized non-small cell lung cancer. TCRdb's table, derived via immunoSEQ multiplex PCR, lists solely in-frame clones and lacks some. The sample shows approximately 28,000 clones, roughly 90% of them seen only once. Unmatched junction bases numbered 3, after V lost 8 bases and J lost 3 bases. Per the germline V gene, CDR1 is SNHLY and CDR2 is FYNNEI. The CDR3 has 13 amino acids. Study-level results: In uninvolved adjacent lung, T cell clonality reached its highest value, exceeding tumor. It remains possible that heterogeneity exists, since only one tumor region was sequenced. With higher T cell density in blood came longer overall survival.

The sample here was peripheral blood mononuclear cells, taken before any cancer treatment. This TCR was recovered from a woman aged 35-75 years with stage III lung adenocarcinoma. The J gene is TRBJ1-5, the V gene TRBV2; TRBD1 aligns across 8 bases. CDR3 sequence reads: CASLDRANQPQHF. In nucleotides, the CDR3 is TGTGCCAGCTTGGACAGGGCCAATCAGCCCCAGCATTTT.